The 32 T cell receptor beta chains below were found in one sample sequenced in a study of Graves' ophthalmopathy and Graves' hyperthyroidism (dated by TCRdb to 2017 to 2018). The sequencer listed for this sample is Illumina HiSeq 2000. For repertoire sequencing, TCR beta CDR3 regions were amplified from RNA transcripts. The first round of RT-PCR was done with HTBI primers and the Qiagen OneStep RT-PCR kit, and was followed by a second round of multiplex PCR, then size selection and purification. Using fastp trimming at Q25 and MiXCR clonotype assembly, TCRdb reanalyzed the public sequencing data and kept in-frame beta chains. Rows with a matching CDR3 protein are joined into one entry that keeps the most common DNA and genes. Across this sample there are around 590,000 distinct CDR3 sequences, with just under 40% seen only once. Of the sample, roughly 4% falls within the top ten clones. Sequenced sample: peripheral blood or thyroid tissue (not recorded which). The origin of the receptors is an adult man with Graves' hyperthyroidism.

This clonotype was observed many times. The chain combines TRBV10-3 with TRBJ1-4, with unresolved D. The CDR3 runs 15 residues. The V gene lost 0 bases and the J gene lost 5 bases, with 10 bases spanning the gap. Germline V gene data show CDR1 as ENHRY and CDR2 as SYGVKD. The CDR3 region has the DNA TGTGCCATCAGTGAGTCGACTTCAGCAAATGAAAAACTGTTTTTT. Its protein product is CAISESTSANEKLFF.

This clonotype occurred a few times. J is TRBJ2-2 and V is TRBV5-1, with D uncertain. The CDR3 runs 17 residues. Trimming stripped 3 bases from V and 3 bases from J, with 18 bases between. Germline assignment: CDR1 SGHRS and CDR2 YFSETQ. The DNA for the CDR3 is TGCGCCAGCAGCTCCCCTCAAGTGTGGGGTCACACCGGGGAGCTGTTTTTT. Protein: CASSSPQVWGHTGELFF.

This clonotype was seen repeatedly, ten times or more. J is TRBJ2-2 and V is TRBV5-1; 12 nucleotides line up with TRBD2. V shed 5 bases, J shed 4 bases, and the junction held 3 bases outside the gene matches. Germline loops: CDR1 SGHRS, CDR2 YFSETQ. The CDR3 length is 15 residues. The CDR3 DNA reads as TGCGCCAGCAGTCAGACTAGCGGGGGCACCGGGGAGCTGTTTTTT. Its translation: CASSQTSGGTGELFF.

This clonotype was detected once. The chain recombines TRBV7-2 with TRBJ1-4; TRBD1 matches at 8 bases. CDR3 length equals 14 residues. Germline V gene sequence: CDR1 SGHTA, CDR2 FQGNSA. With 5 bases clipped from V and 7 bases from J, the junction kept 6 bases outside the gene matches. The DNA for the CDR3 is TGTGCCAGCAGCGCCGGGACAGGTCTTGAAAAACTGTTTTTT. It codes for CASSAGTGLEKLFF.

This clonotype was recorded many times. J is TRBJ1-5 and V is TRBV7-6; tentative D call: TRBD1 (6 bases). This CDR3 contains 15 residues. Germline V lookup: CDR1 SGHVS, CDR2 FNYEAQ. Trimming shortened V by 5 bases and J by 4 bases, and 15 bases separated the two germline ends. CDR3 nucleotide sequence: TGTGCCAGCAGCCAAACAGGGAGCATAAATCAGCCCCAGCATTTT. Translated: CASSQTGSINQPQHF.

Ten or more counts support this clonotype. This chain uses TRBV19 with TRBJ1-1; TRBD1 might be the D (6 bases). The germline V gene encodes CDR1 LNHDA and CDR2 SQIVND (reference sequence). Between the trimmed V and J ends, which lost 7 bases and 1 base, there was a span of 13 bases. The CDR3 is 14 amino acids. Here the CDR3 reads CASKRGGPNTEAFF. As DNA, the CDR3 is TGTGCCAGTAAACGGGGGGGGCCGAACACTGAAGCTTTCTTT.

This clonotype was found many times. The CDR3 coding sequence is TGTGCCAGCAGTGATCGTTGGGACAGGGGTTTAGGGACTGAAGCTTTCTTT. Translated, it gives CASSDRWDRGLGTEAFF. This chain uses TRBV2 with TRBJ1-1, with 10 bases identical to TRBD1. V lost 3 bases to trimming and J lost 5 bases; unmatched junction nucleotides: 12. Germline V gene lookup returns CDR1 SNHLY and CDR2 FYNNEI. CDR3 length: 17 residues.

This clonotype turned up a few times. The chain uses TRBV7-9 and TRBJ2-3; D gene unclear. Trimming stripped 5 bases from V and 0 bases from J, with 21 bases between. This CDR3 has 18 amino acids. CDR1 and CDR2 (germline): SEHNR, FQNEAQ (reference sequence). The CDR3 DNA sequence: TGTGCCAGCAGCCCCCGGACGGTGACCGTAGCTAGCACAGATACGCAGTATTTT. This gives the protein CASSPRTVTVASTDTQYF. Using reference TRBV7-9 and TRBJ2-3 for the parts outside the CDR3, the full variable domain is DTGVSQNPRHKITKRGQNVTFRCDPISEHNRLYWYRQTLGQGPEFLTYFQNEAQLEKSRLLSDRFSAERPKGSFSTLEIQRTEQGDSAMYLCASSPRTVTVASTDTQYFGPGTRLTVL.

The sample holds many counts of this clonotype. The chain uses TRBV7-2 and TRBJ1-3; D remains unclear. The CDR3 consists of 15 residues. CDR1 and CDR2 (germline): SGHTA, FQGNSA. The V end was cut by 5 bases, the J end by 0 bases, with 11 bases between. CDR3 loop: CASSRSSSSGNTIYF. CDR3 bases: TGTGCCAGCAGCCGAAGTAGTTCCTCTGGAAACACCATATATTTT. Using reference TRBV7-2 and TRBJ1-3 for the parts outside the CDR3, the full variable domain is GAGVSQSPSNKVTEKGKDVELRCDPISGHTALYWYRQSLGQGLEFLIYFQGNSAPDKSGLPSDRFSAERTGGSVSTLTIQRTQQEDSAVYLCASSRSSSSGNTIYFGEGSWLTVV.

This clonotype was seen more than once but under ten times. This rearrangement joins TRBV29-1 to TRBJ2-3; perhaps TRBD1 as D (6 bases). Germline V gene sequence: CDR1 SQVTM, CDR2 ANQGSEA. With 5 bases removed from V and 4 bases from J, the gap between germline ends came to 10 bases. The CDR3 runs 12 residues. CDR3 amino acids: CSVIQGADTQYF. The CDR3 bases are TGCAGCGTTATACAGGGCGCAGATACGCAGTATTTT.

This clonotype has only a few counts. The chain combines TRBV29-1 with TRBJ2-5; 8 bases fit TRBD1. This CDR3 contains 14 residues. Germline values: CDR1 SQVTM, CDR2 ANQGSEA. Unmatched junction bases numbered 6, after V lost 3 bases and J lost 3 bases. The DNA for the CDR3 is TGCAGCGTTGAGTCTAGGACAGGGAAAGAGACCCAGTACTTC. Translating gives CSVESRTGKETQYF.

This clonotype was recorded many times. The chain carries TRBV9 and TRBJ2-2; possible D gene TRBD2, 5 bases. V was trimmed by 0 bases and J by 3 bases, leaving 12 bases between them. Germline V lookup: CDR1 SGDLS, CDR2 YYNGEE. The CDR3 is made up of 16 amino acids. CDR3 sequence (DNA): TGTGCCAGCAGCGTAGGTAGAGGGATGGACACCGGGGAGCTGTTTTTT. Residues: CASSVGRGMDTGELFF.

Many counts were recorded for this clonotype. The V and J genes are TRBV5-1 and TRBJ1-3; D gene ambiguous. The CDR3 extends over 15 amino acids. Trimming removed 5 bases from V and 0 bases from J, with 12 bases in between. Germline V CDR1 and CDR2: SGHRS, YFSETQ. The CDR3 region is CASRLHTASGNTIYF. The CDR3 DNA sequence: TGCGCCAGCAGACTCCATACAGCCTCTGGAAACACCATATATTTT.

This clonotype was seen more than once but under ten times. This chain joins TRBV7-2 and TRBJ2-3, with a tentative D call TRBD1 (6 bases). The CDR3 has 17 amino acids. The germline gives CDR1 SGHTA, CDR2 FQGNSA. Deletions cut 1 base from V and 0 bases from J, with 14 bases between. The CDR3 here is CASSLVRRTVSTDTQYF. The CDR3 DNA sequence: TGTGCCAGCAGCTTAGTCCGCAGGACAGTCAGCACAGATACGCAGTATTTT.

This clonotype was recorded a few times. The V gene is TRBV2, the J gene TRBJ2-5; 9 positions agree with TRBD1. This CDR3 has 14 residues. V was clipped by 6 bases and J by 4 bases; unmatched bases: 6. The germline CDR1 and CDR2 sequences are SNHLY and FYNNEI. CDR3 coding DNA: TGTGCCAGCAGAATCACAGGGGGCATAGAGACCCAGTACTTC. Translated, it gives CASRITGGIETQYF. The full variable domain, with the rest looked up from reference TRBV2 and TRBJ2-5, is EPEVTQTPSHQVTQMGQEVILRCVPISNHLYFYWYRQILGQKVEFLVSFYNNEISEKSEIFDDQFSVERPDGSNFTLKIRSTKLEDSAMYFCASRITGGIETQYFGPGTRLLVL.

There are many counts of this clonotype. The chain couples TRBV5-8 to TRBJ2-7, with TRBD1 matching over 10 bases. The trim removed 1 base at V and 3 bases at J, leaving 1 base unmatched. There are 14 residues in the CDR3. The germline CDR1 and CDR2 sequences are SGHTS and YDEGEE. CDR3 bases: TGTGCCAGCAGCTTGAGGGACAGGGGCTACGAGCAGTACTTC. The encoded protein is CASSLRDRGYEQYF.

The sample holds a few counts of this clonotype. The CDR3 DNA reads as TGTGCCAGCAGCCAGTTTCGGGACACGTACTACGAGCAGTACTTC. Its protein product is CASSQFRDTYYEQYF. The V gene is TRBV3-1, the J gene TRBJ2-7; D possibly corresponds to TRBD1 (6 bases). Per germline, CDR1 LGHDT and CDR2 YNNKEL (reference sequence). Trimming left V 3 bases short and J 3 bases short, with 15 bases between. The CDR3 has 15 amino acids.

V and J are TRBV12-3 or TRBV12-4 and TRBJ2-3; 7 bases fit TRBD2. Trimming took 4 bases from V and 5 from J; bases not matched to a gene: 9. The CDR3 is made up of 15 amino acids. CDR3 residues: CASSYGGGLGDTQYF. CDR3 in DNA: TGTGCCAGCAGTTACGGGGGAGGGCTAGGAGATACGCAGTATTTT.

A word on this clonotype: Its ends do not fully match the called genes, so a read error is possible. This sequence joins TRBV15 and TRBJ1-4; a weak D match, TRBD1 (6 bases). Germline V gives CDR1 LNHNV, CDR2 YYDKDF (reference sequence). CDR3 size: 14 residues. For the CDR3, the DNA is TGTACCACCAGCTACAGGGACCTAGCCGAAAAACTGTTTTTT. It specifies CTTSYRDLAEKLFF.

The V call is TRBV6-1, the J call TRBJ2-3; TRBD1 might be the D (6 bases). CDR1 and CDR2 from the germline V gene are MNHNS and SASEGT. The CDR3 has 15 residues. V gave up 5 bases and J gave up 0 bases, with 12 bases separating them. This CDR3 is CASSQGGRSTDTQYF. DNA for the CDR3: TGTGCCAGCAGTCAAGGGGGACGGAGCACAGATACGCAGTATTTT.

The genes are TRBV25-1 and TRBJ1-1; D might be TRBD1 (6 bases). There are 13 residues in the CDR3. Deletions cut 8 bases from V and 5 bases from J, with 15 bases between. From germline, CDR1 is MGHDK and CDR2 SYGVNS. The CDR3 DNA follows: TGTGCCAGCCGAAAACAGGGCGGTACTGAAGCTTTCTTT. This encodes CASRKQGGTEAFF.

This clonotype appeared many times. In nucleotides, the CDR3 is TGCGCCAGCAGCGAAATGACGGTGAACACTGAAGCTTTCTTT. Translating it yields CASSEMTVNTEAFF. The chain joins TRBV5-1 to TRBJ1-1; D is unresolved. This CDR3 comprises 14 residues. The germline V and J ends were trimmed by 4 bases and 0 bases, with 10 bases remaining between them. Germline V gene sequence: CDR1 SGHRS, CDR2 YFSETQ.

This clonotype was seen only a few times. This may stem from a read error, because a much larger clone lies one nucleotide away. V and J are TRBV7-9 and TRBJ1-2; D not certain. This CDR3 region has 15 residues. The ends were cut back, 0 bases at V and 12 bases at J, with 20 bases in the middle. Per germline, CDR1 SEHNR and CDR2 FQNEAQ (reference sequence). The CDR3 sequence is CASSLAFDPSKGHTF. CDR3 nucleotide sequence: TGTGCCAGCAGCTTAGCCTTCGACCCATCGAAAGGCCACACCTTC. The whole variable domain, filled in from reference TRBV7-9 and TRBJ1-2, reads DTGVSQNPRHKITKRGQNVTFRCDPISEHNRLYWYRQTLGQGPEFLTYFQNEAQLEKSRLLSDRFSAERPKGSFSTLEIQRTEQGDSAMYLCASSLAFDPSKGHTFGSGTRLTVV.

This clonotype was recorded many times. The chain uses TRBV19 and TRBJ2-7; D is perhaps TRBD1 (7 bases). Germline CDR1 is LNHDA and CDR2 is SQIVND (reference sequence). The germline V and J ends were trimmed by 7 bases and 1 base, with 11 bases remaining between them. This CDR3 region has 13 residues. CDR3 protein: CASTAGQSYEQYF. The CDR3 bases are TGTGCCAGTACCGCGGGACAGTCCTACGAGCAGTACTTC.

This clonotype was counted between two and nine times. The CDR3 DNA reads TGTGCCAGCAGTTACTCGTCAAGGGGGAACAATCAGCCCCAGCATTTT. This codes for CASSYSSRGNNQPQHF. This chain joins TRBV6-6 and TRBJ1-5, with D perhaps TRBD1 (6 bases). The V gene lost 0 bases and the J gene lost 3 bases, with 12 bases spanning the gap. CDR1 is MNHNY and CDR2 is SVGAGI in the germline V gene (reference sequence). This CDR3 contains 16 residues.

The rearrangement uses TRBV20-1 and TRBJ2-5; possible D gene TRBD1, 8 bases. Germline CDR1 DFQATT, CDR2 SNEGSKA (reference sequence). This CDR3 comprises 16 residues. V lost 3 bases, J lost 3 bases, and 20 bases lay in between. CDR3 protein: CSARPLTGGGKETQYF. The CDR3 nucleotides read TGCAGTGCTAGGCCCCTTACAGGGGGGGGCAAAGAGACCCAGTACTTC.

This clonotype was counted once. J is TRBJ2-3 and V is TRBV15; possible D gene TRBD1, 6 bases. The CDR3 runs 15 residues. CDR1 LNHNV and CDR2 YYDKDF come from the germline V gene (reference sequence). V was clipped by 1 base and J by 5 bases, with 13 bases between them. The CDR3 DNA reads TGTGCCACCAGCAGAGGGGCAGGGGAGCAAGATACGCAGTATTTT. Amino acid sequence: CATSRGAGEQDTQYF.

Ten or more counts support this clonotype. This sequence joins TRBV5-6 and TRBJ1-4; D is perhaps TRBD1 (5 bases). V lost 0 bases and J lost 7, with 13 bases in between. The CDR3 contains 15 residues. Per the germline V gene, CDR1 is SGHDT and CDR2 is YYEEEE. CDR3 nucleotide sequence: TGTGCCAGCAGCTTGGTAGGATCGCAGGGTGAAAAACTGTTTTTT. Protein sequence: CASSLVGSQGEKLFF.

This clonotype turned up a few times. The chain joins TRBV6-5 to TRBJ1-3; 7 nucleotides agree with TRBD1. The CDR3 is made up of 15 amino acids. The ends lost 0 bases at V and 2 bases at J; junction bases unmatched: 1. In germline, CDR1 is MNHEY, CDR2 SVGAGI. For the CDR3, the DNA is TGTGCCAGCAGTTACTCGAGGGGGCCTGGAAACACCATATATTTT. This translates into CASSYSRGPGNTIYF.

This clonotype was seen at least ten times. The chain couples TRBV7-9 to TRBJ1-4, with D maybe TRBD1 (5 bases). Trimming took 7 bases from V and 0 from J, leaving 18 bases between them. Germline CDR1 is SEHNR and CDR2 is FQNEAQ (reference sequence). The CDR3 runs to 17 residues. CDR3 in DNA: TGTGCCAGCACCGACCTCACCGGGGGGGCAACTAATGAAAAACTGTTTTTT. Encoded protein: CASTDLTGGATNEKLFF.

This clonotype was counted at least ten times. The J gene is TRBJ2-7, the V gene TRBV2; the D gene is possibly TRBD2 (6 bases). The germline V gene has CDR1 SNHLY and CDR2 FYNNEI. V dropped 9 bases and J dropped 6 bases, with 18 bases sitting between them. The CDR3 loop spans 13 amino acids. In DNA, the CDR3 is TGTGCCAGTCTTCCTTTGGCGGGGTCCGAGCAGTACTTC. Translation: CASLPLAGSEQYF.

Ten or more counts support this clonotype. The CDR3 loop is CASSYPGQPYEQYF. DNA of the CDR3: TGTGCCAGCAGTTACCCGGGACAACCTTACGAGCAGTACTTC. This rearrangement joins TRBV6-5 to TRBJ2-7, with D perhaps TRBD1 (6 bases). The V end was cut by 2 bases, the J end by 4 bases, with 12 bases between. The CDR3 consists of 14 residues. Germline-derived CDR1 and CDR2 are MNHEY and SVGAGI.